This T cell receptor beta chain was sequenced in a study of T cell changes during pregnancy in multiple sclerosis. V trimming: 3 bases; J trimming: 5 bases; junction bases outside the gene matches: 9. This CDR3 spans 16 amino acids. Germline V gene data show CDR1 as SGHNT and CDR2 as YYREEE (reference sequence). Sequenced by immunoSEQ multiplex PCR; TCRdb stores in-frame clones only, minus some. The sample includes about 40,000 clones, roughly 93% seen only once; the top ten take under 0.9%. The chain has TRBV5-4 and TRBJ2-3, with 10 bases aligning to TRBD2. This receptor was identified in a female donor with multiple sclerosis, enrolled in a pregnancy study. Sample: CD4+ T cells from peripheral blood mononuclear cells, taken before pregnancy. CDR3: CASSYVAGGGRDTQYF. CDR3 coding DNA: TGTGCCAGCAGCTATGTAGCGGGAGGAGGTCGAGATACGCAGTATTTT.